The clone carrying this TCR beta chain has only a few counts. The data derive from a study of identical twins. Through template switching, a universal primer site was introduced, and the cDNA contained unique molecular identifiers. A single record per CDR3 protein comes from TCRdb applying MiXCR to the 5' RACE reads. The sample includes fewer than 550,000 distinct CDR3 sequences, approximately 14% of them seen just once. This CDR3 is built from 15 residues. The V gene's germline CDR1 is SGHAT and CDR2 FQNNGV. Losses at the gene ends were 6 bases for V and 3 bases for J; bases not matched to a gene: 10. Another study also made use of these data, one on yellow fever vaccine responses in identical twins. That work adds: Vaccine T cell responses of twins reportedly seemed partly convergent and partly personalized.

The chain links TRBV11-2 to TRBJ2-7, with 8 bases lining up with TRBD1. The sequencing sample was made of CD4+ T cells sorted from blood. The sequence came from a woman between 18 and 29 years old in good health. CDR3 nucleotide sequence: TGTGCCAGCAGACCACCCGGGACAGGAGTCTACGAGCAGTACTTC. Protein sequence: CASRPPGTGVYEQYF.